The T cell receptor (beta chain) described here comes from a study of identical twins. Whole-study results and caveats: Out-of-frame alpha sequences common to twins were enriched for low generation probability. Models underestimated TCR alpha sharing (out-of-frame) in monozygotic twins.

TCRdb reanalysed the 5' RACE reads using MiXCR and keeps one entry per CDR3 protein. The data show about 790,000 distinct CDR3 sequences, roughly 18% seen once. There are 14 residues in the CDR3. Trimming pared 8 bases from V and 8 bases from J, leaving 16 bases between. As concerns this clonotype: Its antigen is unknown.

These sequences were also reported in another study, on T cells expressing NK-cell markers.

Input material: PBMCs. This sequence originates from a woman aged 18-35 years in good health. This sequence joins TRBV12-3 or TRBV12-4 and TRBJ1-6, with no clear D. The CDR3 sequence: CASRSVVSDSPLHF. CDR3 nucleotide sequence: TGTGCCAGCCGTTCAGTAGTCAGCGATTCACCCCTCCACTTT.